Detailed here is one T cell receptor (beta chain). Its matching antigen is unknown. Sequenced by immunoSEQ multiplex PCR; TCRdb stores in-frame clones only, minus some. The table includes 80,000 or so clones, roughly 78% detected once. The data originate from a study of memory CD4+ T cells and cytomegalovirus serostatus. General study findings and limits: Of 150 to 200 reported CMV TCRbeta sequences, under 70 were found in memory CD4+ repertoires. A US-trained random forest predicted CMV serostatus with median AUC around 0.93.

The sort gate was single viable CD3+CD4+CD8-CD45RO+ cells for memory CD4+ T cells. V lost 1 base and J 5 bases, leaving 10 bases between the germline ends. The CDR3 is 14 residues long. Germline V gives CDR1 LGHNA, CDR2 YNFKEQ. The specimen sequenced was memory CD4+ T cells from blood. The chain couples TRBV4-2 to TRBJ2-3; D tentatively reads TRBD1 or TRBD2 (6 bases each). This receptor was taken from an adult in good health and CMV-seropositive. Written as DNA, the CDR3 is TGTGCCAGCAGCCAAGGGGGGGCGGGAGATACGCAGTATTTT. It specifies CASSQGGAGDTQYF.